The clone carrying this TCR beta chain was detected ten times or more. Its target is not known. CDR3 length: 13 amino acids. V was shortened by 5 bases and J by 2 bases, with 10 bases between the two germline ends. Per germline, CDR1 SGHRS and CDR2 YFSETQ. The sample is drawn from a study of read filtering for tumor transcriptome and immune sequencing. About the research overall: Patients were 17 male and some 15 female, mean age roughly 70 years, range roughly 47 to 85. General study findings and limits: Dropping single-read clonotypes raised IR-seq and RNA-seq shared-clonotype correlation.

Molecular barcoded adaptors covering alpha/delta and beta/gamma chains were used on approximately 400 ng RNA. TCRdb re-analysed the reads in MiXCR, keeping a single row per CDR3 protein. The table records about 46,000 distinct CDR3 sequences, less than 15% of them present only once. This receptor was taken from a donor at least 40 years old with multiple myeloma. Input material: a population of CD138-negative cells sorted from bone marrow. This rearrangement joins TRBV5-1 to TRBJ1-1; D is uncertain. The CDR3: CASRVGSNTEAFF. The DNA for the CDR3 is TGCGCCAGCAGGGTAGGATCTAACACTGAAGCTTTCTTT.